What follows are 25 T cell receptor beta chains derived from one specimen sequenced in a study of CD8+ T cells in alopecia areata. Treatment indicated: oral pan-JAK inhibitor, 5-10 mg twice daily. Once RNA had been extracted, it was reverse transcribed into cDNA to act as the sequencing template. Clones were sequenced by immunoSEQ multiplex PCR, and TCRdb holds only the in-frame ones, with some missing. The sample lists approximately 180,000 clones; about 55% were seen once. Material: CD8+ T cells sorted from blood, obtained at week 24, from a patient treated with tofacitinib. Every receptor here comes from a human donor with alopecia areata.

The V gene is TRBV30, the J gene TRBJ1-2, with 8 positions matching TRBD1. Germline V lookup: CDR1 GTSNPN, CDR2 SVGIG (reference sequence). V shed 6 bases, J shed 2 bases, and the junction held 8 bases outside the gene matches. The CDR3 has 14 amino acids. The CDR3 DNA sequence: TGTGCCTGCCCGCTGGGGGACAGGAACTATGGCTACACCTTC. Protein: CACPLGDRNYGYTF.

The chain recombines TRBV27 with TRBJ2-5; D is undetermined. CDR1 is MNHEY and CDR2 is SMNVEV in the germline V gene (reference sequence). This CDR3 is 14 amino acids long. V lost 6 bases and J lost 5, with 16 bases in between. The CDR3 region is CASSPIRRPETQYF. As DNA, the CDR3 is TGTGCCAGCAGCCCCATTAGAAGGCCGGAGACCCAGTACTTC.

V and J are TRBV15 and TRBJ2-4; either TRBD1 or TRBD2 may fit D (5 bases each). V was clipped by 1 base and J by 6 bases, with 7 bases between them. The CDR3 length is 13 residues. The germline V gene has CDR1 LNHNV and CDR2 YYDKDF (reference sequence). The CDR3 DNA follows: TGTGCCACCAGCAGAGTCGGGACAAACATTCAGTACTTC. Protein: CATSRVGTNIQYF.

This clone was seen a handful of times. J is TRBJ1-6 and V is TRBV9; 7 bases line up with TRBD1. Germline CDR1 is SGDLS and CDR2 is YYNGEE. The trim removed 5 bases at V and 13 bases at J, leaving 15 bases unmatched. The length of the CDR3 is 15 residues. The DNA of the CDR3 is TGTGCCAGCAGACCGGGACAGAGCCCAGGGCATCCCCTCCACTTT. Translation gives CASRPGQSPGHPLHF.

CDR3 protein: CASSQPDSTEYYEQYF. The CDR3 DNA is TGCGCCAGCAGTCAACCCGACTCGACCGAATACTACGAGCAGTACTTC. The chain couples TRBV23-1 to TRBJ2-7; no clear D gene. TRBV23-1 is placed among ORFs of uncertain function. Trimming left V 2 bases short and J 3 bases short, with 17 bases between. The CDR3 has 16 residues.

This chain uses TRBV13 with TRBJ2-1; 8 positions agree with TRBD2. V was clipped by 4 bases and J by 7 bases; unmatched bases: 12. The CDR3 has 16 residues. The germline gives CDR1 PRHDT, CDR2 FYEKMQ (reference sequence). The CDR3 sequence: CASSSRGSGGGNEQFF. CDR3 in DNA: TGTGCCAGCAGCTCCCGGGGCAGCGGGGGCGGGAATGAGCAGTTCTTC. The full variable domain, its missing parts supplied by reference TRBV13 and TRBJ2-1, is AAGVIQSPRHLIKEKRETATLKCYPIPRHDTVYWYQQGPGQDPQFLISFYEKMQSDKGSIPDRFSAQQFSDYHSELNMSSLELGDSALYFCASSSRGSGGGNEQFFGPGTRLTVL.

This clone occurred a few times. The junction does not match germline at one end; this may be a read error. The chain uses TRBV7-8 and TRBJ2-6; perhaps TRBD2 as D (5 bases). The CDR3 contains 16 residues. Germline V gene sequence: CDR1 SGHVS, CDR2 FQNEAQ. CDR3 coding DNA: TGCGCCAGCAGCCAAGATGGGAGCTCTGGGGCCAACGTCCTGACTTTC. It yields the protein CASSQDGSSGANVLTF.

The CDR3 nucleotides read TGTGCCTGGAGCGGGACAACCAGCTCTGGAAACACCATATATTTT. Residues: CAWSGTTSSGNTIYF. The chain has TRBV30 and TRBJ1-3, with D possibly TRBD1 on 6 matching bases. The CDR3 totals 15 residues. V lost 3 bases and J 0 bases, leaving 12 bases between the germline ends. Germline-derived CDR1 and CDR2 are GTSNPN and SVGIG (reference sequence).

The chain joins TRBV29-1 to TRBJ1-2; unclear D gene. This CDR3 contains 13 residues. Germline CDR1 is SQVTM and CDR2 is ANQGSEA. V lost 7 bases, J lost 8 bases, and 20 bases lay in between. Here the CDR3 reads CSAIWSAADGYTF. In DNA, the CDR3 is TGCAGCGCTATATGGTCTGCAGCTGACGGCTACACCTTC.

This clone has a single count. The chain employs TRBV30 and TRBJ2-7; 7 nucleotides align to TRBD1. The CDR3 totals 13 residues. V lost 1 base and J lost 6; bases outside the gene matches: 6. CDR1 GTSNPN and CDR2 SVGIG come from the germline V gene (reference sequence). CDR3 nucleotide sequence: TGTGCCTGGAGTGCGACAGGGTATGGCGAGCAGTACTTC. Amino acids: CAWSATGYGEQYF.

The chain combines TRBV30 with TRBJ2-1; 9 bases map to TRBD2. This CDR3 has 13 residues. Per germline, CDR1 GTSNPN and CDR2 SVGIG (reference sequence). The J segment lost 4 bases and the V segment lost 5 bases, leaving 3 bases of the junction unmatched. The CDR3 DNA reads TGTGCCTGGGGACTAGCGCTGTACAATGAGCAGTTCTTC. This codes for CAWGLALYNEQFF.

This clone was observed a handful of times. This chain links TRBV4-3 with TRBJ2-7, with TRBD1 identical over 7 bases. CDR3 size: 16 residues. V trimming: 4 bases; J trimming: 4 bases; junction bases outside the gene matches: 13. Germline CDR1 LGHNA, CDR2 YSLEER. The chain's CDR3 is CASSPRTEGRGYEQYF. In nucleotides, the CDR3 is TGCGCCAGCAGCCCCAGAACAGAAGGCAGGGGGTACGAGCAGTACTTC.

This sequence joins TRBV4-3 and TRBJ1-2; D is undetermined. The V and J ends lost 4 bases and 6 bases respectively, with 18 bases between them. The V gene's germline CDR1 is LGHNA and CDR2 YSLEER. This CDR3 has 15 residues. The CDR3: CASSPTRRRDDGYTF. The CDR3 DNA sequence: TGCGCCAGCAGCCCCACGAGGCGGAGGGATGATGGCTACACCTTC.

On this clone itself: The CDR3 does not close with the conserved phenylalanine or tryptophan, likely indicating a read error. It is unclear where the CDR3 begins or ends on the DNA, so no DNA is shown, and the CDR3 is as TCRdb lists it. This chain links TRBV6-6 with TRBJ1-2. Inclusive of both ends, the CDR3 amounts to 11 amino acids. CDR1 is MNHNY and CDR2 is SVGAGI in the germline V gene (reference sequence). The chain's CDR3 is CASRVAREVRI.

This chain uses TRBV5-6 with TRBJ2-3; D gene unclear. The CDR3 totals 11 residues. V was clipped by 2 bases and J by 6 bases, with 4 bases between them. CDR1 is SGHDT and CDR2 is YYEEEE in the germline V gene. CDR3 DNA sequence: TGTGCCAGCAGCTTCGGCGATACGCAGTATTTT. It translates to CASSFGDTQYF.

The CDR3 region has the DNA TGCGCCAGCAGCCAAGATCCAATTTCCTCTGGGGCCAACGTCCTGACTTTC. Its translation: CASSQDPISSGANVLTF. The rearrangement links TRBV4-3 to TRBJ2-6; D is uncertain. V lost 0 bases, J lost 0 bases, and 9 bases lay in between. This CDR3 comprises 17 residues. Per germline, CDR1 LGHNA and CDR2 YSLEER.

This chain links TRBV5-6 with TRBJ2-1, with 9 nucleotides matching TRBD2. This CDR3 spans 16 amino acids. Germline V gene data show CDR1 as SGHDT and CDR2 as YYEEEE. V was clipped by 0 bases and J by 2 bases; unmatched bases: 3. CDR3 nucleotide sequence: TGTGCCAGCAGCTTGGTTGGCGGGGGGGCCTACAATGAGCAGTTCTTC. Protein: CASSLVGGGAYNEQFF.

The chain has TRBV5-6 and TRBJ1-5; a possible D gene is TRBD1 (6 bases). This CDR3 has 15 amino acids. Germline V gene sequence: CDR1 SGHDT, CDR2 YYEEEE. V was trimmed by 2 bases and J by 3 bases, leaving 12 bases between them. Here the CDR3 DNA reads TGTGCCAGCAGCTTTTACGGGGGCCCCAATCAGCCCCAGCATTTT. Residues: CASSFYGGPNQPQHF.

This chain joins TRBV7-8 and TRBJ1-1; D is possibly TRBD1 (6 bases). Germline assignment: CDR1 SGHVS and CDR2 FQNEAQ. V lost 5 bases to trimming and J lost 8 bases, with 24 bases between them. This CDR3 has 16 residues. The CDR3 loop is CASSPTPGAARREAFF. Here the CDR3 DNA reads TGTGCCAGCAGCCCCACCCCGGGGGCCGCACGGCGAGAAGCTTTCTTT. Looking up the rest from reference TRBV7-8 and TRBJ1-1 gives the full variable domain: GAGVSQSPRYKVAKRGQDVALRCDPISGHVSLFWYQQALGQGPEFLTYFQNEAQLDKSGLPSDRFFAERPEGSVSTLKIQRTQQEDSAVYLCASSPTPGAARREAFFGQGTRLTVV.

This clone came up once. CDR3 DNA sequence: TGCGCCAGCAGCCGATCAGCGGGGGGGCCCGGGGAGCTGTTTTTT. Translation: CASSRSAGGPGELFF. The V call is TRBV4-3, the J call TRBJ2-2; TRBD2 agrees at 10 bases. Germline lookup yields CDR1 LGHNA and CDR2 YSLEER. The CDR3 covers 15 residues. The junction had 5 bases not matched to a gene; V was cut back by 4 bases and J by 6 bases.

In DNA, the CDR3 is TGTGCCTGGAGGGGAGGGGGCACCGGGGAGCTGTTTTTT. The encoded protein is CAWRGGGTGELFF. The gene calls are TRBV30 and TRBJ2-2; TRBD2 might be the D (7 bases). Germline V gene lookup returns CDR1 GTSNPN and CDR2 SVGIG (reference sequence). The CDR3 extends over 13 amino acids. Trimming removed 3 bases from V and 4 bases from J, with 9 bases in between. The complete variable domain, with remaining parts taken from reference TRBV30 and TRBJ2-2, reads SQTIHQWPATLVQPVGSPLSLECTVEGTSNPNLYWYRQAAGRGLQLLFYSVGIGQISSEVPQNLSASRPQDRQFILSSKKLLLSDSGFYLCAWRGGGTGELFFGEGSRLTVL.

The chain employs TRBV27 and TRBJ1-4; 7 nucleotides agree with TRBD1. CDR3 size: 13 residues. V shed 5 bases and J 8 bases; nucleotides not matched to a gene: 5. Germline loops: CDR1 MNHEY, CDR2 SMNVEV (reference sequence). The CDR3 DNA is TGTGCCAGCAGTCCGACAGGGTGGGAAAAACTGTTTTTT. It specifies CASSPTGWEKLFF.

This rearrangement joins TRBV2 to TRBJ1-2; 7 bases agree with TRBD1. Germline V gene data show CDR1 as SNHLY and CDR2 as FYNNEI. The junction had 17 bases not matched to a gene; V was cut back by 7 bases and J by 0 bases. The CDR3 totals 18 residues. CDR3 protein: CASNPGQTTGLTNYGYTF. The CDR3, as DNA: TGTGCCAGCAATCCCGGACAAACGACAGGGTTAACTAACTATGGCTACACCTTC.

This clone has more than one count but fewer than ten. The chain couples TRBV29-1 to TRBJ2-1; D remains unclear. This CDR3 contains 13 residues. V lost 3 bases, J lost 5 bases, and 11 bases lay in between. Germline-derived CDR1 and CDR2 are SQVTM and ANQGSEA. CDR3 sequence (DNA): TGCAGCGTTGACTCTGGTCCAGACAATGAGCAGTTCTTC. Its translation is CSVDSGPDNEQFF.

This clone has only a few counts. The chain employs TRBV29-1 and TRBJ2-7; 9 bases are shared with TRBD1. The V gene's germline CDR1 is SQVTM and CDR2 ANQGSEA. The CDR3 loop spans 12 amino acids. J gave up 5 bases and V 5 bases, and 4 bases lay outside the gene matches. In nucleotides, the CDR3 is TGCAGCGTTTTCGGGACAGGGAACGAGCAGTACTTC. Translated, it gives CSVFGTGNEQYF.